Listed below are T cell receptor beta chains from one sample, sequenced in a study of blood T cell repertoires in COVID-19. Here immunoSEQ multiplex PCR was the method, and the copy in TCRdb shows in-frame clones only, minus some. Of a few hundred thousand clones listed, around nine tenths were seen once; the top ten hold more than 0.95%. The sample taken for sequencing was PBMCs or T cells enriched from blood (not recorded which). These receptors were obtained from a woman aged 18-29 years who had recovered from COVID-19. Each CDR3 is given with its conserved first and last residue. The D gene is left open where the match is weak. Expanded clones are given a class, and other clones once, few, many or no size at all.

J gene,D gene,CDR3 length,clone size,V gene,CDR3 protein,CDR3 DNA
TRBJ2-7,.,14,few,TRBV6-5,CASREGPSPVEQYF,TGTGCCAGCAGGGAGGGGCCCTCTCCCGTCGAGCAGTACTTC
TRBJ2-2,.,13,.,TRBV4-2,CASSQVTAGELFF,TGTGCCAGCAGCCAAGTAACTGCCGGGGAGCTGTTTTTT
TRBJ2-7,TRBD2,14,.,TRBV19,CASSIAGGSVEQYF,TGTGCCAGTAGTATAGCGGGGGGGTCCGTGGAGCAGTACTTC
TRBJ1-1,.,16,.,TRBV2,CASSPGLEQMNTEAFF,TGTGCCAGCAGTCCTGGGCTCGAACAGATGAACACTGAAGCTTTCTTT
TRBJ2-1,TRBD2,18,.,TRBV18,CASSPYNLAGIPYNEQFF,TGTGCCAGCTCACCTTATAATTTAGCGGGGATACCCTACAATGAGCAGTTCTTC
TRBJ2-1,.,14,.,TRBV27,CASSLIRQSNEQFF,TGTGCCAGCAGTTTAATCCGACAATCAAATGAGCAGTTCTTC
TRBJ2-2,.,20,.,TRBV12-2,CASRLKSTLRGQGGTGELFF,TGTGCAAGTCGCTTAAAGTCAACCCTCCGGGGACAGGGAGGCACCGGGGAGCTGTTTTTT
TRBJ2-2,.,18,.,TRBV6-4,CASSDLPRQAPNTGELFF,TGTGCCAGCAGTGACCTCCCGAGACAGGCCCCGAACACCGGGGAGCTGTTTTTT
TRBJ1-2,.,13,.,TRBV7-2,CASSFNPNYGYTF,TGTGCCAGCAGCTTTAATCCCAACTATGGCTACACCTTC
TRBJ1-2,TRBD1,14,.,TRBV24-1,CATSGDRPNYGYTF,TGTGCCACCAGTGGGGACAGACCAAACTATGGCTACACCTTC
TRBJ2-2,.,11,.,TRBV9,CASSAGGELFF,TGTGCCAGCAGCGCGGGCGGGGAGCTGTTTTTT
TRBJ1-1,.,13,.,TRBV12-3/TRBV12-4,CASRSRENTEAFF,TGTGCCAGCAGATCACGGGAGAACACTGAAGCTTTCTTT
TRBJ2-5,.,14,.,TRBV30,CAWRAGGGGETQYF,TGTGCCTGGAGGGCAGGGGGCGGGGGAGAGACCCAGTACTTC
TRBJ2-5,.,14,.,TRBV2,CASSETANQETQYF,TGTGCCAGCAGTGAGACAGCCAACCAAGAGACCCAGTACTTC
TRBJ1-5,.,15,.,TRBV27,CASSLFGVSNQPQHF,TGTGCCAGCAGTTTATTCGGGGTTAGCAATCAGCCCCAGCATTTT
TRBJ1-4,.,15,.,TRBV4-3,CASSQGTADGEKLFF,TGCGCCAGCAGCCAAGGGACAGCGGACGGTGAAAAACTGTTTTTT
TRBJ2-7,TRBD1,16,.,TRBV6-1,CASSEVSPYTGDEQYF,TGTGCCAGCAGTGAAGTGTCTCCCTACACAGGGGACGAGCAGTACTTC
TRBJ2-2,.,12,.,TRBV19,CALRGRTGELFF,TGTGCCCTACGGGGAAGAACCGGGGAGCTGTTTTTT
TRBJ1-2,.,14,.,TRBV2,CASSVGRAGRGYTF,TGTGCCAGCAGTGTGGGCAGGGCTGGCCGTGGCTACACCTTC
TRBJ2-5,TRBD1,16,once,TRBV4-2,CASSPRGQGNQETQYF,TGTGCCAGCAGCCCTAGGGGGCAAGGGAACCAAGAGACCCAGTACTTC
TRBJ1-4,.,13,.,TRBV15,CATSPRRNEKLFF,TGTGCCACCAGCCCCCGTCGGAATGAAAAACTGTTTTTT
TRBJ1-5,.,14,.,TRBV6-5,CASSRDSSNQPQHF,TGTGCCAGCAGTCGCGACAGCAGCAATCAGCCCCAGCATTTT
TRBJ2-7,TRBD2,15,.,TRBV28,CASIRGGAISYEQYF,TGTGCCAGCATCCGGGGGGGGGCGATTTCCTACGAGCAGTACTTC
TRBJ2-3,TRBD2,13,.,TRBV12-3/TRBV12-4,CASSRAGGDTQYF,TGTGCCAGCAGTAGAGCCGGGGGGGATACGCAGTATTTT
TRBJ2-3,.,13,.,TRBV24-1,CATSDLPGDTQYF,TGTGCCACCAGTGATTTGCCCGGGGATACGCAGTATTTT
TRBJ2-2,.,13,.,TRBV6-5,CASSSPRAGELFF,TGTGCCAGCAGTTCCCCCAGGGCCGGGGAGCTGTTTTTT
TRBJ1-3,TRBD1,15,few,TRBV4-1,CASSQDGTVRNTIYF,TGCGCCAGCAGCCAAGATGGGACAGTGAGAAACACCATATATTTT
TRBJ1-2,.,17,.,TRBV19,CASSTVLARQIQYGYTF,TGTGCCAGTAGTACCGTCCTCGCCAGGCAAATTCAGTATGGCTACACCTTC
TRBJ1-2,.,14,.,TRBV25-1,CASSEYGGPDGYTF,TGTGCCAGCAGTGAGTACGGGGGGCCGGATGGCTACACCTTC
TRBJ2-5,TRBD1,16,.,TRBV27,CASSLSKTGPQETQYF,TGTGCCAGCAGTTTATCAAAGACAGGGCCTCAAGAGACCCAGTACTTC
TRBJ1-1,TRBD1,16,.,TRBV4-1,CASSPTPLRDSGRAFF,TGCGCCAGCAGCCCCACCCCTCTCCGGGACAGCGGGCGAGCTTTCTTT
TRBJ2-7,.,14,.,TRBV5-1,CASSSARQVAEQYF,TGCGCCAGCAGCTCTGCAAGACAGGTAGCGGAGCAGTACTTC
TRBJ1-2,TRBD1,14,.,TRBV11-2,CASSPGQGYYGYTF,TGTGCCAGCAGTCCCGGACAGGGGTACTATGGCTACACCTTC
TRBJ2-2,TRBD1,16,.,TRBV11-2,CASSLSTGEITGELFF,TGTGCCAGCAGCTTATCGACAGGGGAAATCACCGGGGAGCTGTTTTTT
TRBJ2-1,TRBD2,16,.,TRBV6-2/TRBV6-3,CASSWAGTSSVNEQFF,TGTGCCAGCAGTTGGGCCGGGACTAGCTCAGTGAATGAGCAGTTCTTC
TRBJ2-5,.,12,.,TRBV5-6,CASSYNKETQYF,TGTGCCAGCAGCTACAATAAAGAGACCCAGTACTTC
TRBJ2-5,TRBD2,15,.,TRBV5-1,CASSLGASGKETQYF,TGCGCCAGCAGCTTGGGGGCTAGCGGTAAAGAGACCCAGTACTTC
TRBJ2-1,.,13,.,TRBV11-3,CASSPSGVDEQFF,TGTGCCAGCAGCCCCTCGGGGGTGGATGAGCAGTTCTTC
TRBJ1-5,.,13,.,TRBV6-5,CASSYGGGQPQHF,TGTGCCAGCAGTTACGGGGGGGGTCAGCCCCAGCATTTT
TRBJ1-2,.,14,.,TRBV29-1,CSVEDGAGAYGYTF,TGCAGCGTTGAAGACGGTGCAGGGGCCTATGGCTACACCTTC
TRBJ2-4,.,16,.,TRBV6-2/TRBV6-3,CASSSLQGIAKNIQYF,TGTGCCAGCAGTTCGTTGCAGGGAATAGCCAAAAACATTCAGTACTTC
TRBJ1-1,TRBD1,14,.,TRBV6-5,CASSRGTGRAEAFF,TGTGCCAGCAGTCGGGGGACAGGGAGGGCTGAAGCTTTCTTT
TRBJ2-1,.,15,.,TRBV19,CASSDDTYSYNEQFF,TGTGCCAGTAGTGACGACACTTACTCCTACAATGAGCAGTTCTTC
TRBJ1-2,TRBD1,13,.,TRBV28,CASRATGGYGYTF,TGTGCCAGCAGAGCCACAGGGGGCTATGGCTACACCTTC
TRBJ1-2,.,16,.,TRBV6-1,CASSERGNSAHYGYTF,TGTGCCAGCAGTGAAAGGGGGAATTCGGCTCATTATGGCTACACCTTC
TRBJ2-7,.,14,.,TRBV13,CASSSDQRNYEQYF,TGTGCCAGCAGCTCCGATCAGCGGAACTACGAGCAGTACTTC
TRBJ1-2,TRBD1,12,.,TRBV7-9,CASSSGGYGYTF,TGTGCCAGCAGCTCAGGGGGCTATGGCTACACCTTC
TRBJ2-5,.,13,few,TRBV5-1,CASSLGQKETQYF,TGCGCCAGCAGCTTGGGCCAGAAAGAGACCCAGTACTTC
TRBJ2-2,TRBD2,19,.,TRBV18,CASSLLTSGGPSNTGELFF,TGTGCCAGCTCACTCCTGACTAGCGGGGGTCCTTCAAACACCGGGGAGCTGTTTTTT
TRBJ1-6,.,19,.,TRBV7-2,CASSPKRPQGNMHNSPLHF,TGTGCCAGCAGCCCCAAGAGGCCACAGGGAAATATGCATAATTCACCCCTCCACTTT
TRBJ1-2,.,17,.,TRBV10-3,CAISGRQATPPNYGYTF,TGTGCCATCAGTGGGCGACAGGCGACCCCGCCGAACTATGGCTACACCTTC
TRBJ2-7,.,15,.,TRBV28,CASSFRPGIAYEQYF,TGTGCCAGCAGTTTCCGTCCAGGGATTGCCTACGAGCAGTACTTC
TRBJ1-3,.,16,.,TRBV18,CASSPYGPTSGNTIYF,TGTGCCAGCTCACCATATGGGCCGACCTCTGGAAACACCATATATTTT